The 17 T cell receptor beta chains below come from one sample, sequenced in a study of blood T cell repertoires in COVID-19. The data were produced by immunoSEQ multiplex PCR, yet TCRdb's version contains in-frame clones alone and is incomplete. The table lists 150,000 to 180,000 clones, 70% to 90% of them singletons. Sequenced: peripheral blood. These receptors were obtained from a man in his fifties or sixties with COVID-19, enrolled during active disease.

The V gene is TRBV5-1, the J gene TRBJ2-2; tentatively, D is TRBD2 (5 bases). CDR3 length: 14 residues. V was trimmed by 4 bases and J by 7 bases, leaving 14 bases between them. Germline CDR1 reads SGHRS; CDR2 reads YFSETQ. The CDR3 DNA reads TGCGCCAGCAGCGTCGACTACGCGGGCGGGGAGCTGTTTTTT. Translating gives CASSVDYAGGELFF.

The chain recombines TRBV18 with TRBJ2-3, with a weak D call TRBD1 (5 bases). Germline assignment: CDR1 KGHSH and CDR2 LQKENI. V shed 7 bases and J shed 2 bases, with 13 bases lying between them. The length of the CDR3 is 14 residues. CDR3 DNA sequence: TGTGCCAGCTTACTTTCGACAGCCACAGATACGCAGTATTTT. It yields the protein CASLLSTATDTQYF.

This chain joins TRBV7-8 and TRBJ1-1; 8 bases are a match to TRBD1. J gave up 11 bases and V 1 base, and 12 bases lay outside the gene matches. The germline gives CDR1 SGHVS, CDR2 FQNEAQ. There are 15 residues in the CDR3. The CDR3 spells CASSLEFRQGAAAFF. CDR3 coding DNA: TGTGCCAGCAGCTTAGAGTTCCGGCAGGGGGCGGCCGCTTTCTTT.

This chain connects TRBV14 to TRBJ1-1; the match to TRBD1 covers 8 bases. The V segment lost 4 bases and the J segment 5 bases; nucleotides outside the gene matches: 6. The germline gives CDR1 SGHDN, CDR2 FVKESK. This CDR3 region has 14 residues. CDR3 amino acids: CASSRITGGTEAFF. DNA of the CDR3: TGTGCCAGCAGCCGTATAACAGGGGGAACTGAAGCTTTCTTT.

This clone was observed a single time. This chain joins TRBV10-3 and TRBJ1-2, with 9 nucleotides matching TRBD1. The CDR3 consists of 12 residues. After removal of 6 bases from V and 8 bases from J, the junction contained 4 bases not matched to a gene. CDR1 and CDR2 from the germline V gene are ENHRY and SYGVKD. The CDR3 nucleotides read TGTGCCATCAGCGACAGGGGGGAAGGCTACACCTTC. Protein product: CAISDRGEGYTF.

This CDR3 reads CASSPGDRINYGYTF. In DNA, the CDR3 is TGCGCCAGCAGCCCGGGGGACAGGATTAACTATGGCTACACCTTC. This sequence joins TRBV5-1 and TRBJ1-2; 8 bases are shared with TRBD1. Germline V gene sequence: CDR1 SGHRS, CDR2 YFSETQ. V trimming: 4 bases; J trimming: 1 base; junction bases outside the gene matches: 6. The CDR3 has 15 residues. The full variable domain, completed using reference TRBV5-1 and TRBJ1-2, is KAGVTQTPRYLIKTRGQQVTLSCSPISGHRSVSWYQQTPGQGLQFLFEYFSETQRNKGNFPGRFSGRQFSNSRSEMNVSTLELGDSALYLCASSPGDRINYGYTFGSGTRLTVV.

J is TRBJ1-3 and V is TRBV5-4, with no clear D. Germline assignment: CDR1 SGHNT and CDR2 YYREEE (reference sequence). V was cut by 1 base and J by 1 base, with 9 bases left in between. The CDR3 covers 15 residues. For the CDR3, the DNA is TGTGCCAGCAGCTTGCAACAGATATCTGGAAACACCATATATTTT. This encodes CASSLQQISGNTIYF.

J is TRBJ2-3 and V is TRBV5-1; 8 nucleotides agree with TRBD2. Germline CDR1 is SGHRS and CDR2 is YFSETQ. V was pared by 9 bases and J by 0 bases, with 6 bases of the junction left unmatched. CDR3 length: 14 amino acids. The CDR3 is CATRGGRSTDTQYF. The CDR3 coding sequence is TGCGCCACCCGGGGGGGGCGTAGCACAGATACGCAGTATTTT.

The rearrangement uses TRBV5-1 and TRBJ2-2; weak D call: TRBD1 (6 bases). Germline values: CDR1 SGHRS, CDR2 YFSETQ. The CDR3 loop spans 15 amino acids. V lost 1 base and J 2 bases, leaving 9 bases between the germline ends. The CDR3 DNA follows: TGCGCCAGCAGCTTGTCAGGGGTAAACACCGGGGAGCTGTTTTTT. Encoded protein: CASSLSGVNTGELFF. Full variable domain (missing parts from reference TRBV5-1 and TRBJ2-2): KAGVTQTPRYLIKTRGQQVTLSCSPISGHRSVSWYQQTPGQGLQFLFEYFSETQRNKGNFPGRFSGRQFSNSRSEMNVSTLELGDSALYLCASSLSGVNTGELFFGEGSRLTVL.

The chain uses TRBV25-1 and TRBJ1-1; possible D gene TRBD1, 5 bases. The CDR3 extends over 16 amino acids. From germline, CDR1 is MGHDK and CDR2 SYGVNS. V was cut by 8 bases and J by 0 bases, with 19 bases left in between. In DNA form, the CDR3 reads TGTGCCAGCGGCGGGACTGGGGCAGGCATGAACACTGAAGCTTTCTTT. This codes for CASGGTGAGMNTEAFF.

The chain carries TRBV27 and TRBJ2-1; D perhaps matches TRBD1 (6 bases). V lost 5 bases to trimming and J lost 8 bases, with 13 bases between them. This CDR3 has 13 amino acids. Germline CDR1 and CDR2: MNHEY and SMNVEV (reference sequence). The DNA for the CDR3 is TGTGCCAGCAGTACCGCAGGGGACGATGAGCAGTTCTTC. This sequence encodes CASSTAGDDEQFF.

The chain recombines TRBV6-5 with TRBJ2-4, with TRBD2 identical over 8 bases. The CDR3 has 13 residues. CDR1 and CDR2 from the germline V gene are MNHEY and SVGAGI. The ends lost 8 bases at V and 9 bases at J; junction bases unmatched: 9. In nucleotides, the CDR3 is TGTGCCAGCGTGGTAGCGGGGTCGGGCATTCAGTACTTC. Its translation is CASVVAGSGIQYF.

The rearrangement joins TRBV19 to TRBJ1-4, with 8 bases lining up with TRBD1. Germline assignment: CDR1 LNHDA and CDR2 SQIVND (reference sequence). CDR3 length: 14 residues. The V gene end was trimmed by 4 bases and the J gene end by 7 bases; junction bases not matched to a gene: 5. In DNA, the CDR3 is TGTGCCAGTAGTACCGGGACAGGATTTGAAAAACTGTTTTTT. It is translated as CASSTGTGFEKLFF.

This sequence joins TRBV7-3 and TRBJ1-1; TRBD1 might be the D (5 bases). Germline V gene data show CDR1 as SGHTA and CDR2 as FQGTGA. V was cut by 5 bases and J by 6 bases, with 16 bases left in between. The CDR3 spans 14 residues. The CDR3 region has the DNA TGTGCCAGCAGCCCCCATGGGGCGTCGCCTGAAGCTTTCTTT. Protein: CASSPHGASPEAFF. The full variable domain, in which reference TRBV7-3 and TRBJ1-1 provide the parts outside the CDR3, is GAGVSQTPSNKVTEKGKYVELRCDPISGHTALYWYRQSLGQGPEFLIYFQGTGAADDSGLPNDRFFAVRPEGSVSTLKIQRTERGDSAVYLCASSPHGASPEAFFGQGTRLTVV.

This sequence joins TRBV19 and TRBJ2-7, with TRBD1 as a possible D gene (6 bases). The germline V and J ends were trimmed by 5 bases and 3 bases, with 11 bases remaining between them. Germline assignment: CDR1 LNHDA and CDR2 SQIVND (reference sequence). The CDR3 sequence is 13 residues long. CDR3 protein: CASSSQGIYEQYF. CDR3 in DNA: TGTGCCAGTAGTTCACAGGGAATCTACGAGCAGTACTTC.

This sequence joins TRBV19 and TRBJ2-3; the match to TRBD2 covers 12 bases. This CDR3 has 17 residues. Germline trimming cut 4 bases from V and 3 bases from J; bases unmatched to any gene: 8. Looked up from germline, CDR1 is LNHDA and CDR2 is SQIVND (reference sequence). This chain's CDR3 is CASSSAALAGGTDTQYF. The CDR3 DNA sequence: TGTGCCAGTAGTAGCGCCGCACTAGCGGGAGGTACAGATACGCAGTATTTT.

V gene TRBV11-2 combines with J gene TRBJ2-7; the D gene is possibly TRBD1 (6 bases). This CDR3 has 17 residues. The germline gives CDR1 SGHAT, CDR2 FQNNGV. Trimming stripped 0 bases from V and 2 bases from J, with 17 bases between. CDR3 loop: CASSLDQGSTYPYEQYF. CDR3 bases: TGTGCCAGCAGCTTAGATCAGGGGTCTACTTACCCCTACGAGCAGTACTTC.